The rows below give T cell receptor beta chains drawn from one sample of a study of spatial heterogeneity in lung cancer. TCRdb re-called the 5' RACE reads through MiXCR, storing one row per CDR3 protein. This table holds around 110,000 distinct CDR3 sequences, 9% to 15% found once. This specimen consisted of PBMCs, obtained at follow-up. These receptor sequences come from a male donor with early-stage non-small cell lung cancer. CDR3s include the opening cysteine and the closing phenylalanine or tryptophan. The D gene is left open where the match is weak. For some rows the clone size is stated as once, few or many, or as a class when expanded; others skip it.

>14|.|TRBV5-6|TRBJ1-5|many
CASSLGGNNQPQHF
TGTGCCAGCAGCTTGGGGGGCAATAATCAGCCCCAGCATTTT
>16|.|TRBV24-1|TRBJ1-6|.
CATSDSKQGPNSPLHF
TGTGCCACCAGTGATTCCAAACAGGGACCAAATTCACCCCTCCACTTT
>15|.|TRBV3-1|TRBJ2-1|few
CASSPSGASYNEQFF
TGTGCCAGCAGCCCCTCAGGGGCTTCCTACAATGAGCAGTTCTTC
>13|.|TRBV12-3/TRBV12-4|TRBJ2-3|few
CASSMGRTDTQYF
TGTGCCAGCAGTATGGGACGTACAGATACGCAGTATTTT
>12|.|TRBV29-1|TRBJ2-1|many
CSVARRSNEQFF
TGCAGCGTTGCCAGGAGAAGCAATGAGCAGTTCTTC
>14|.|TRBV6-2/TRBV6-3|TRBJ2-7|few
CASSYLEFTYEQYF
TGTGCCAGCAGTTACTTGGAGTTTACCTACGAGCAGTACTTC
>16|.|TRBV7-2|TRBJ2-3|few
CASSPRRGASTDTQYF
TGTGCCAGCAGCCCCCGACGGGGGGCCAGCACAGATACGCAGTATTTT
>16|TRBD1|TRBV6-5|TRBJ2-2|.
CASSHPRDSSARELFF
TGTGCCAGCAGTCACCCCAGGGACAGTTCGGCGAGGGAGCTGTTTTTT
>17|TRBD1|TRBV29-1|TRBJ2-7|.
CSARLDRRPLTSYEQYF
TGCAGCGCTCGTTTGGACAGGCGACCCCTAACCTCCTACGAGCAGTACTTC
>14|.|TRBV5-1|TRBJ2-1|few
CASSETGRYNEQFF
TGCGCCAGCAGCGAGACAGGAAGATACAATGAGCAGTTCTTC
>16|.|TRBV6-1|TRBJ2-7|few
CAVLTQTAPKPYEQYF
TGTGCCGTCCTTACCCAGACAGCGCCGAAGCCCTACGAGCAGTACTTC
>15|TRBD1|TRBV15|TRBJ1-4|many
CATSRDRTGTEKLFF
TGTGCCACCAGCAGAGATCGGACAGGAACTGAAAAACTGTTTTTT
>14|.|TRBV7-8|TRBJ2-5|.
CASSLADSFETQYF
TGTGCCAGCAGCTTGGCGGACAGTTTCGAGACCCAGTACTTC
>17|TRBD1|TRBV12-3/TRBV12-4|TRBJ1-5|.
CASTNGEIDRGRQPQHF
TGTGCCAGCACCAATGGGGAAATCGACAGGGGGCGGCAGCCCCAGCATTTT
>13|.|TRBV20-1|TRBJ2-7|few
CSARPGVTYEQYF
TGCAGTGCTAGGCCAGGGGTGACCTACGAGCAGTACTTC
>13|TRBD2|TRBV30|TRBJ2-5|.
CAWSRLAGETQYF
TGTGCCTGGAGTCGCCTAGCGGGGGAGACCCAGTACTTC
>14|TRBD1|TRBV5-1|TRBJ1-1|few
CASSLGQGTTEAFF
TGCGCCAGCAGCCTGGGACAGGGTACGACTGAAGCTTTCTTT
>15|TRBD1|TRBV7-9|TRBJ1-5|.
CASTTGGHSNQPQHF
TGTGCCAGCACCACAGGGGGACATAGCAATCAGCCCCAGCATTTT
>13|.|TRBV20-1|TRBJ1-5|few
CSARVGGNQPQHF
TGCAGTGCTAGAGTGGGGGGAAATCAGCCCCAGCATTTT
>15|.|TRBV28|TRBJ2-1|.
CASSFGGGSYNEQFF
TGTGCCAGCAGTTTCGGAGGGGGCTCCTACAATGAGCAGTTCTTC
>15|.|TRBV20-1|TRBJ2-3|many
CSARAGAASTDTQYF
TGCAGTGCTAGAGCGGGCGCTGCTAGCACAGATACGCAGTATTTT
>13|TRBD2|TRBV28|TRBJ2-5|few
CASFPGGWETQYF
TGTGCCAGCTTCCCCGGGGGGTGGGAGACCCAGTACTTC
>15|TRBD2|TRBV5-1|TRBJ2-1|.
CASSLEGLAGPTPFF
TGCGCCAGCAGCTTGGAGGGACTAGCGGGGCCCACCCCGTTCTTC
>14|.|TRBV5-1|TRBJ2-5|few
CASSLGTQQGTQYF
TGCGCCAGCAGCTTGGGGACGCAGCAAGGGACCCAGTACTTC
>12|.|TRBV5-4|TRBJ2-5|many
CASSLDTETQYF
TGTGCCAGCAGCTTGGATACAGAGACCCAGTACTTC
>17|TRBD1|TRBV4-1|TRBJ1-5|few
CASSQGSTGGEGQPQHF
TGCGCCAGCAGCCAAGGGTCGACAGGGGGCGAAGGTCAGCCCCAGCATTTT
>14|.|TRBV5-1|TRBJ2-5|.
CASSPGLSKETQYF
TGCGCCAGCAGCCCGGGACTCTCCAAAGAGACCCAGTACTTC
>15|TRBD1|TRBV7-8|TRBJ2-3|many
CASSPWTGVTDTQYF
TGTGCCAGCAGCCCCTGGACAGGGGTCACAGATACGCAGTATTTT
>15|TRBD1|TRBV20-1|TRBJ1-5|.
CSASPGTGINQPQHF
TGCAGTGCTAGCCCCGGGACAGGAATAAATCAGCCCCAGCATTTT
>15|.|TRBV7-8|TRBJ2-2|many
CASSFLPDNTGELFF
TGTGCCAGCAGCTTTCTCCCAGATAACACCGGGGAGCTGTTTTTT
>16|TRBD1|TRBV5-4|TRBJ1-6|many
CASSLDGDRALSPLHF
TGTGCCAGCAGCTTGGACGGGGACAGGGCTTTATCACCCCTCCACTTT
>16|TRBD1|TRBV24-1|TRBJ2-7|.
CATSAVLAGGVYEQYF
TGTGCCACCAGTGCGGTCCTGGCAGGGGGAGTTTACGAGCAGTACTTC
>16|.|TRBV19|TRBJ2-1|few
CASSPGLGTVLDEQFF
TGTGCCAGTAGTCCGGGACTTGGAACTGTGTTGGATGAGCAGTTCTTC
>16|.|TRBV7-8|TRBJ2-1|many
CASSEPRQLSYNEQFF
TGTGCCAGCAGCGAGCCCCGACAACTTTCTTACAATGAGCAGTTCTTC
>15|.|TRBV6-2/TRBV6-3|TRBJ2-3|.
CASSGRVERTDTQYF
TGTGCCAGCAGTGGCAGGGTGGAGCGCACAGATACGCAGTATTTT
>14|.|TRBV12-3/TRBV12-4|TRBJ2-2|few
CASSFRPGAGELFF
TGTGCCAGCAGTTTTCGCCCGGGAGCCGGGGAGCTGTTTTTT
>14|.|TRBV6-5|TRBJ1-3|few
CASGGVTAGNTIYF
TGTGCCAGCGGAGGAGTAACGGCTGGAAACACCATATATTTT
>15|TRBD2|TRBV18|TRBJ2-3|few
CASSPPLAGSDTQYF
TGTGCCAGCTCACCTCCCCTAGCGGGGTCAGATACGCAGTATTTT
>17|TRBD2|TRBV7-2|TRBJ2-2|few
CASSLGLAGGTTGELFF
TGTGCCAGCAGCTTAGGGCTAGCGGGGGGCACCACCGGGGAGCTGTTTTTT
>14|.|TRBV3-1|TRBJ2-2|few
CASSHPKKSGELFF
TGTGCCAGCAGCCACCCAAAGAAGTCCGGGGAGCTGTTTTTT
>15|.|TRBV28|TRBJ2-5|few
CASSSPGTPQETQYF
TGTGCCAGCAGTTCTCCGGGGACACCGCAAGAGACCCAGTACTTC